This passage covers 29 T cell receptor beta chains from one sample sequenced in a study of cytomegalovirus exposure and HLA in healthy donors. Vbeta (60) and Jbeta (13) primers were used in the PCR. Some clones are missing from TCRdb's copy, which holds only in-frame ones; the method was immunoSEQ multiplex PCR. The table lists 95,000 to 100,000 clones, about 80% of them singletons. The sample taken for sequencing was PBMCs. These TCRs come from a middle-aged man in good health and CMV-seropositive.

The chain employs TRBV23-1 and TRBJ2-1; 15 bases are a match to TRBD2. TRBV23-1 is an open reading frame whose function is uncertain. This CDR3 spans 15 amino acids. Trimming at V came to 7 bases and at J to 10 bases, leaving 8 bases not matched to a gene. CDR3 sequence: CASTGLAGGRREQFF. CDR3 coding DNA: TGCGCCAGCACCGGACTAGCGGGGGGGCGTAGGGAGCAGTTCTTC.

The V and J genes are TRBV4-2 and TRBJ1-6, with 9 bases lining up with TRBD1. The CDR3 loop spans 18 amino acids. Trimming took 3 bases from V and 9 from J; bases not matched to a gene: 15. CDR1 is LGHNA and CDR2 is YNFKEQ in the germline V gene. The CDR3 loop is CASSHARDRAVGSSPLHF. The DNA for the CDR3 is TGTGCCAGCAGCCACGCCCGGGACAGGGCAGTCGGAAGTTCACCCCTCCACTTT.

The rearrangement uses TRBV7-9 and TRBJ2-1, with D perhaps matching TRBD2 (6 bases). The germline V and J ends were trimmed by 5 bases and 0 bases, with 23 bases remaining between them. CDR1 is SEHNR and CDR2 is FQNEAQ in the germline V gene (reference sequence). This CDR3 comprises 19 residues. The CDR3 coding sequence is TGTGCCAGCAGCCTTCCCCCGGCGGCCTGGGGGGTCTCCTACAATGAGCAGTTCTTC. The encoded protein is CASSLPPAAWGVSYNEQFF.

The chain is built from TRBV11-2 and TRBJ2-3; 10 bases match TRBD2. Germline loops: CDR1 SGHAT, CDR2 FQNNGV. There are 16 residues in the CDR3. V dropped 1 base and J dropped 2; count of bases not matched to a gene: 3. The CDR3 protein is CASSLVSGGNTDTQYF. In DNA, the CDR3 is TGTGCCAGCAGCTTAGTTAGCGGGGGGAACACAGATACGCAGTATTTT. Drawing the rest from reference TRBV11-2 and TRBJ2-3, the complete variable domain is EAGVAQSPRYKIIEKRQSVAFWCNPISGHATLYWYQQILGQGPKLLIQFQNNGVVDDSQLPKDRFSAERLKGVDSTLKIQPAKLEDSAVYLCASSLVSGGNTDTQYFGPGTRLTVL.

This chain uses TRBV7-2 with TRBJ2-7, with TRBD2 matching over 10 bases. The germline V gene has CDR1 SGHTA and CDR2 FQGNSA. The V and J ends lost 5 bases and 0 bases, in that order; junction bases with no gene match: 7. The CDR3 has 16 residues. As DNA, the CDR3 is TGTGCCAGCAGCCGAGGAAGACTAGCGGGCTCCTACGAGCAGTACTTC. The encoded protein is CASSRGRLAGSYEQYF.

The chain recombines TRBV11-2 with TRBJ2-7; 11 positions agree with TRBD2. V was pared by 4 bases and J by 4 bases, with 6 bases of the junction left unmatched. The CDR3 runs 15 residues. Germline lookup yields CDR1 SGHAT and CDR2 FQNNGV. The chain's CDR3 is CASSSQVAGGYEQYF. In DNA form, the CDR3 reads TGTGCCAGCAGCTCCCAGGTAGCGGGAGGGTACGAGCAGTACTTC.

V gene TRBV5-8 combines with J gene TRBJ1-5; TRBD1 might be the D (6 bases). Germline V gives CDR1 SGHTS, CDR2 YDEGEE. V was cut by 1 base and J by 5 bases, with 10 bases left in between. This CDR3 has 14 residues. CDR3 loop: CASSLSQGYQPQHF. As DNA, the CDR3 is TGTGCCAGCAGCTTGTCGCAGGGGTATCAGCCCCAGCATTTT.

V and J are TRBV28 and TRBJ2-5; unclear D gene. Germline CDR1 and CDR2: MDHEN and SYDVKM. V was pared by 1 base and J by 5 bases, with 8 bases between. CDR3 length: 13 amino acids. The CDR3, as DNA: TGTGCCAGCAGTTTATCGACGGAGGAGACCCAGTACTTC. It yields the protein CASSLSTEETQYF.

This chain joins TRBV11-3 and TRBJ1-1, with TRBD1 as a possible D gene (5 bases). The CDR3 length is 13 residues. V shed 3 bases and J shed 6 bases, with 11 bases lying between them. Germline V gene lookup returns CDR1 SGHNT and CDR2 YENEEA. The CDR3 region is CASSLNGGAEAFF. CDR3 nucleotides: TGTGCCAGCAGCTTGAATGGGGGGGCTGAAGCTTTCTTT.

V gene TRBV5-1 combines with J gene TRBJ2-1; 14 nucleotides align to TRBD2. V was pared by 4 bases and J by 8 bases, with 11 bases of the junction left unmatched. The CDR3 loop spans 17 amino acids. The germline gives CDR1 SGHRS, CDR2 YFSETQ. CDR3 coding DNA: TGCGCCAGCAGCCCTACCAGGACTAGCGGGGGGTTTCATGAGCAGTTCTTC. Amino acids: CASSPTRTSGGFHEQFF.

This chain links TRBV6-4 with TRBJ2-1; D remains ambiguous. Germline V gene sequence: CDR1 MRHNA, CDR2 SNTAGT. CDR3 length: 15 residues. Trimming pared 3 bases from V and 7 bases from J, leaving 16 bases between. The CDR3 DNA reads TGTGCCAGCAGTGATGCAGGTAGGAATCCAAATGAGCAGTTCTTC. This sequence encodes CASSDAGRNPNEQFF.

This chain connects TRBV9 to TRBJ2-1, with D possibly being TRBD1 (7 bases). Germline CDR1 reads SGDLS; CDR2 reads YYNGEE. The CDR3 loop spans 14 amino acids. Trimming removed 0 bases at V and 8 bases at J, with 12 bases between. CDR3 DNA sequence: TGTGCCAGCAGCGTAGGCAGGGGGGAGTATGAGCAGTTCTTC. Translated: CASSVGRGEYEQFF.

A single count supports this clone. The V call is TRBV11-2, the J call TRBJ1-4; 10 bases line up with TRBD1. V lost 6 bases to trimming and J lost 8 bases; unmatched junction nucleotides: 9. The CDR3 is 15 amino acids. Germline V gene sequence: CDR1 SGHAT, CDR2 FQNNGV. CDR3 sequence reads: CASRDTGTGVEKLFF. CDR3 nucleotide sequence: TGTGCCAGCAGAGACACCGGGACAGGGGTCGAAAAACTGTTTTTT.

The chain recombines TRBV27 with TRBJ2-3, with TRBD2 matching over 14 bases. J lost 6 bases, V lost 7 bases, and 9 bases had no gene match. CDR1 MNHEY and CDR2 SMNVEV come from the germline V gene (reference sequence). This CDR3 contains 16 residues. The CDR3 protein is CASTPGTSGRADTQYF. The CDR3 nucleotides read TGTGCCAGCACACCCGGGACTAGCGGGAGAGCGGATACGCAGTATTTT.

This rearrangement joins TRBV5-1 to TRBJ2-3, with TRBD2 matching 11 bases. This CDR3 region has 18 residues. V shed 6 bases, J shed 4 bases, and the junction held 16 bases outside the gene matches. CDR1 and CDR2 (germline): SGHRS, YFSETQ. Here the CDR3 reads CASTLANSGRAGADTQYF. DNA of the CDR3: TGCGCCAGCACCCTCGCTAATAGCGGGAGGGCCGGTGCAGATACGCAGTATTTT.

DNA of the CDR3: TGCGCCAGCAGCTTCTTAGCGGGAGGGCCAGAGACCCAGTACTTC. Its translation is CASSFLAGGPETQYF. The chain couples TRBV5-1 to TRBJ2-5, with 11 bases aligning to TRBD2. Looked up from germline, CDR1 is SGHRS and CDR2 is YFSETQ. The CDR3 is 15 amino acids. The V segment lost 2 bases and the J segment 4 bases; nucleotides outside the gene matches: 4. The entire variable domain, with the rest obtained from reference TRBV5-1 and TRBJ2-5, is as follows: KAGVTQTPRYLIKTRGQQVTLSCSPISGHRSVSWYQQTPGQGLQFLFEYFSETQRNKGNFPGRFSGRQFSNSRSEMNVSTLELGDSALYLCASSFLAGGPETQYFGPGTRLLVL.

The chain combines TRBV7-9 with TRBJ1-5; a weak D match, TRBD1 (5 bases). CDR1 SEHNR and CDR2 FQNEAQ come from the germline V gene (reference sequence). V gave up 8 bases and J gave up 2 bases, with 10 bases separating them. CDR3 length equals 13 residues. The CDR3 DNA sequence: TGTGCCAGCGGGACTGGGGGCAATCAGCCCCAGCATTTT. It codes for CASGTGGNQPQHF.

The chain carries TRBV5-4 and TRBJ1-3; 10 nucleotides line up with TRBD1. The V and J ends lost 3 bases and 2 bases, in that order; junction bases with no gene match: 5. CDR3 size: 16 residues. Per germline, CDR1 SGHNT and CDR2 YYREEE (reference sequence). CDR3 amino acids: CASSSQDRGTGNTIYF. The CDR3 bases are TGTGCCAGCAGCTCACAGGACAGGGGGACTGGAAACACCATATATTTT.

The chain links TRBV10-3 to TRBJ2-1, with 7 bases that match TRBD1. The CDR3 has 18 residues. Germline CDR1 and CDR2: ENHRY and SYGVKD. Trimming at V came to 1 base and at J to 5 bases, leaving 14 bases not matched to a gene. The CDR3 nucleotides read TGTGCCATCAGTGAGTGGAAGGGGGCGCGCGGCGGAGACAATGAGCAGTTCTTC. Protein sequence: CAISEWKGARGGDNEQFF.

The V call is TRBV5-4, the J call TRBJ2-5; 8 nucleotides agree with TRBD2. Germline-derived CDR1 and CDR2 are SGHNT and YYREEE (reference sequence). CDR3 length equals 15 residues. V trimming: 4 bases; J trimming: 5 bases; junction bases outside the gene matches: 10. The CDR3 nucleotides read TGTGCCAGCAGCCCCGGGACTAGATCTGAGGAGACCCAGTACTTC. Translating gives CASSPGTRSEETQYF. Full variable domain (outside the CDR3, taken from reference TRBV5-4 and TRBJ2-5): ETGVTQSPTHLIKTRGQQVTLRCSSQSGHNTVSWYQQALGQGPQFIFQYYREEENGRGNFPPRFSGLQFPNYSSELNVNALELDDSALYLCASSPGTRSEETQYFGPGTRLLVL.

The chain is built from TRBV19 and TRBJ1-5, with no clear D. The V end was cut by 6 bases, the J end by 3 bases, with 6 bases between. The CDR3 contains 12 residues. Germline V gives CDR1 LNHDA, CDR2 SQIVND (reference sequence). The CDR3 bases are TGTGCCAGTAGGGCCGCCAATCAGCCCCAGCATTTT. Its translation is CASRAANQPQHF.

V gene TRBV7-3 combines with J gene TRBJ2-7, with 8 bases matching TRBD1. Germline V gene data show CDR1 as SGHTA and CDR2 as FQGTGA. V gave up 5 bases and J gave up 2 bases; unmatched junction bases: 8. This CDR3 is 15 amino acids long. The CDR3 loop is CASSPWGTGPYEQYF. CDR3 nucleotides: TGTGCCAGCAGCCCATGGGGGACAGGCCCCTACGAGCAGTACTTC.

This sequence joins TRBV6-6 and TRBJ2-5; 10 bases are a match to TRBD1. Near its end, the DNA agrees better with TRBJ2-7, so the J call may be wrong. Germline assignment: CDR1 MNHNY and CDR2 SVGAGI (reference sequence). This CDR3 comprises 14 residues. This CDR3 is CASSYSGTGAEQYF. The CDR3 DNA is TGTGCCAGCAGTTATTCCGGGACAGGGGCCGAGCAGTACTTC.

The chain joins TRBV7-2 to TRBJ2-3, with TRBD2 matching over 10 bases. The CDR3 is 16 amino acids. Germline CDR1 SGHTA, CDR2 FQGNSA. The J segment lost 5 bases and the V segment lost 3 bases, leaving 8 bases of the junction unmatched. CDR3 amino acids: CASSFKAGGPGDTQYF. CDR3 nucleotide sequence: TGTGCCAGCAGCTTCAAAGCGGGAGGGCCCGGAGATACGCAGTATTTT.

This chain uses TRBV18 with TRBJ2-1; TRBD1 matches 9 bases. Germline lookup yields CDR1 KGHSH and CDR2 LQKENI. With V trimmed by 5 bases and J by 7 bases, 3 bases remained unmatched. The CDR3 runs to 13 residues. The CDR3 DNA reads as TGTGCCAGCTCAAGGACAGGGGAGAATGAGCAGTTCTTC. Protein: CASSRTGENEQFF.

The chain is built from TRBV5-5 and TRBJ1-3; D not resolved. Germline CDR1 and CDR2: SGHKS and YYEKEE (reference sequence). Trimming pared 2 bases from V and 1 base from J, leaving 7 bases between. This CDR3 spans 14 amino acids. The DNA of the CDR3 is TGTGCCAGCAGCTTTCCCGGGTCTGGAAACACCATATATTTT. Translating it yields CASSFPGSGNTIYF.

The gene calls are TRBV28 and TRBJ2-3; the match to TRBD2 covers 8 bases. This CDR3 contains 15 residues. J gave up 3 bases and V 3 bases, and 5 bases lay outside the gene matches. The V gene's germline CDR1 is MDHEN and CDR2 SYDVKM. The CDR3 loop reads CASSLSTSGTDTQYF. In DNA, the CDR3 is TGTGCCAGCAGTTTGAGTACTAGCGGAACAGATACGCAGTATTTT.

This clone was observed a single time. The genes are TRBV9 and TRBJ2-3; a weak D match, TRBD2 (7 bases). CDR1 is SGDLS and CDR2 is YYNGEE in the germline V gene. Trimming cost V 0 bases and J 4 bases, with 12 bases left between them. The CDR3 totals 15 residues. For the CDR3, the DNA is TGTGCCAGCAGCGTAGGGTGGGGGGGCTCAGATACGCAGTATTTT. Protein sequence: CASSVGWGGSDTQYF.

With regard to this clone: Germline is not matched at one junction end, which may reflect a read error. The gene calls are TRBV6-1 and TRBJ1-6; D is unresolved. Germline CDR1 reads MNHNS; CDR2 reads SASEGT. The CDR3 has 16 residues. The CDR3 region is CASREDTYSYNSPLHF. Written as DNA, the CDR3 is TGTGCCAGCAGAGAAGACACGTACTCCTATAATTCACCCCTCCACTTT.